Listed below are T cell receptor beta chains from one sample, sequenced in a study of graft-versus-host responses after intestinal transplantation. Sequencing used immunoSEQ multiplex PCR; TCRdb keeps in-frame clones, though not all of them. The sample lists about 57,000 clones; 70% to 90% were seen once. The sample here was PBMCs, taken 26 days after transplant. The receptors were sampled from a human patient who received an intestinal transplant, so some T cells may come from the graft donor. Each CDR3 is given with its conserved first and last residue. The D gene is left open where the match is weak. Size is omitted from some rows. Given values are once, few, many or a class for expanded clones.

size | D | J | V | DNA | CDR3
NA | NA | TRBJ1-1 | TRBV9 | TGTGCCAGCAGCGCGCCGAGAGCCGGTGAAGCTTTCTTT | CASSAPRAGEAFF
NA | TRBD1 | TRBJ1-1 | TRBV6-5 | TGTGCCAGCAGTACCCCAGGGGGGACTGAAGCTTTCTTT | CASSTPGGTEAFF
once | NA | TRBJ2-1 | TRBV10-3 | TGTGCCATCAGTGAGTCCTTAGCGGACTACAATGAGCAGTTCTTC | CAISESLADYNEQFF
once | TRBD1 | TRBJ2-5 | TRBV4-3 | TGCGCCAGCAGCCAAATACAGGGGGCTCAAGAGACCCAGTACTTC | CASSQIQGAQETQYF
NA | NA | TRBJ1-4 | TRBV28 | TGTGCCAGCAGGGATCGGCGGGAAAAACTGTTTTTT | CASRDRREKLFF
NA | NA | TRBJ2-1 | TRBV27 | TGTGCCAGCTCGGGACTCGGGTACAATGAGCAGTTCTTC | CASSGLGYNEQFF
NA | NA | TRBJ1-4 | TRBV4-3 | TGCGCCAGCAGCCGCCTCCAGGCTCCAAATGAAAAACTGTTTTTT | CASSRLQAPNEKLFF
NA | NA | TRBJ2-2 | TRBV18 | TGTGCCAGCTCACCACAGGTAGCCGCGAACACCGGGGAGCTGTTTTTT | CASSPQVAANTGELFF
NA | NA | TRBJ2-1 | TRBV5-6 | TGTGCCTGGGGGCGGCCCCCCACCAATGAGCAGTTCTTC | CAWGRPPTNEQFF
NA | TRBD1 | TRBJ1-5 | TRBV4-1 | TGCGCCAGCAGCCAAGGGACAGGGGGGAATCAGCCCCAGCATTTT | CASSQGTGGNQPQHF
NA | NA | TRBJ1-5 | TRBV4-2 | TGTGCCAGCAGCCAATATCACAGGGCCTTTAATCAGCCCCAGCATTTT | CASSQYHRAFNQPQHF
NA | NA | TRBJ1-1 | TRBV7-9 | TGTGCCAGCAGCTTAGCGCAGTACATGAACACTGAAGCTTTCTTT | CASSLAQYMNTEAFF
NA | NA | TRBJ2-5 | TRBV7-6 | TGTGCCAGCAGCCCCAACTACCAAGAGACCCAGTACTTC | CASSPNYQETQYF
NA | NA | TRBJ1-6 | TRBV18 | TGTGCCAGCTCACCGGGAGAAGGATCACCCCTCCACTTT | CASSPGEGSPLHF
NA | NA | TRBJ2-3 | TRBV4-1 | TGCGCCAGCAGCCAAGCGCCGCGGGGCCTGACAGATACGCAGTATTTT | CASSQAPRGLTDTQYF
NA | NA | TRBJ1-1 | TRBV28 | TGTGCCAGCGGCCAAGGGGACACTGAAGCTTTCTTT | CASGQGDTEAFF
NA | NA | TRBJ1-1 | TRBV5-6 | TGTGCCAGCAGCTTGGCTCCGGGGGGGATGAACACTGAAGCTTTCTTT | CASSLAPGGMNTEAFF
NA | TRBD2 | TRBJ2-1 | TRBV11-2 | TGTGCCAGCAGCTCCAGCGGGGGGCGCTCCTACAATGAGCAGTTCTTC | CASSSSGGRSYNEQFF
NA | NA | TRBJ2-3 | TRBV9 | TGTGCCAGCAGCGTAGGGCGGTTTTCCACAGATACGCAGTATTTT | CASSVGRFSTDTQYF
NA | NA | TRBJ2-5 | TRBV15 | TGTGCCACCAGCGCCGCGACCAGGGAGACCCAGTACTTC | CATSAATRETQYF
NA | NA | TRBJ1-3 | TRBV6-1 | TGTGCCAGCAGTGAGTCACATCGAAACACCATATATTTT | CASSESHRNTIYF
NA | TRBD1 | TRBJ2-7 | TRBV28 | TGTGCCAGCAGTTTACGTCCGGGACAGGCGTCCTACGAGCAGTACTTC | CASSLRPGQASYEQYF
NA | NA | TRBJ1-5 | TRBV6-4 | TGTGCCAGCAGTGCCGAGGACAGCTTTAGCAATCAGCCCCAGCATTTT | CASSAEDSFSNQPQHF
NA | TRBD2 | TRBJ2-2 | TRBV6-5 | TGTGCCAGCAGCTACGCGGGGGCCGGGGAGCTGTTTTTT | CASSYAGAGELFF
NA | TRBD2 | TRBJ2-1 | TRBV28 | TGTGCCAGCAGTCCCAATAGCGGGGGGAAAAATGAGCAGTTCTTC | CASSPNSGGKNEQFF
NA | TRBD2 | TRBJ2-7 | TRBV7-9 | TGTGCCAGCAGCTTATCAGCTAGCGGGAGGGCCTCTGTGTTCGAGCAGTACTTC | CASSLSASGRASVFEQYF
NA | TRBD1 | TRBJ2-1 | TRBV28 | TGTGCCAGCAGTTCCCCCGACAGGGTGAACAATGAGCAGTTCTTC | CASSSPDRVNNEQFF
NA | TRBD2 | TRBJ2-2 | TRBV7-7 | TGTGCTAGCAGCTTATTCCTAGCGGGGGGGCCAAACACCGGGGAGCTGTTTTTT | CASSLFLAGGPNTGELFF
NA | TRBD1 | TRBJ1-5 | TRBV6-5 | TGTGCCAGCAGCCGGGACAGGGTCCAGCCCCAGCATTTT | CASSRDRVQPQHF